This T cell receptor beta chain was profiled in a study of blood T cells in healthy people across ages. The study, taken as a whole, reports: With age, beta diversity per million T cells declined roughly linearly, significantly by about 37.

This CDR3 spans 14 amino acids. With V trimmed by 5 bases and J by 2 bases, 1 base remained unmatched. Germline lookup yields CDR1 SGHTA and CDR2 FQGNSA. This clonotype was seen a handful of times. Its antigen is unknown. Next came a second PCR, run for roughly 7 to 12 cycles, which used a sample-barcoded 5' primer along with a J-beta primer mix. TCRdb processed the 5' RACE reads anew with MiXCR; each CDR3 protein has one entry. The sample shows about 840,000 distinct CDR3 sequences, just under 30% of them seen only once. These records were also assigned to another study, of T cells of mothers and their children. As reported in that work: Every microgram of extracted RNA entered cDNA synthesis, around 1.6 ug per 15 ul. Related and unrelated pairs show similar thymic shaping of TCR recombination output.

This receptor was identified in a woman between 35 and 50 years old in good health. The chain combines TRBV7-2 with TRBJ2-7; 12 positions match TRBD2. The specimen sequenced was blood. CDR3: CASSTSGRPYEQYF. The DNA for the CDR3 is TGTGCCAGCAGCACTAGCGGGAGGCCCTACGAGCAGTACTTC.